Below are 14 T cell receptor beta chains sequenced from a single sample in a study of identical twins. TCRdb redid the calling of the 5' RACE reads with MiXCR, one entry per CDR3 protein. The sample includes 510,000 or so distinct CDR3 sequences, around 15% of them seen just once. The sample also formed part of further work on yellow fever vaccine responses in identical twins.

Sequences were obtained from CD4+ T cells sorted from blood. Receptor source: a woman between 18 and 29 years old in good health.

The chain recombines TRBV5-6 with TRBJ1-2; the D gene is possibly TRBD1 (6 bases). This CDR3 contains 13 residues. Germline V lookup: CDR1 SGHDT, CDR2 YYEEEE. Trimming removed 3 bases at V and 4 bases at J, with 10 bases between. In DNA, the CDR3 is TGTGCCAGCAGCTGGACAGAGAGCTATGGCTACACCTTC. This translates into CASSWTESYGYTF.

This clonotype was counted between two and nine times. The chain couples TRBV7-8 to TRBJ2-3, with 10 bases that match TRBD2. V shed 4 bases, J shed 3 bases, and the junction held 7 bases outside the gene matches. Germline CDR1 SGHVS, CDR2 FQNEAQ. CDR3 length equals 16 residues. The CDR3: CASSSSPSGRTDTQYF. CDR3 nucleotide sequence: TGTGCCAGCAGCTCCTCTCCTAGCGGGAGAACAGATACGCAGTATTTT.

This clonotype came up a few times. The chain carries TRBV4-1 and TRBJ2-7; 11 positions agree with TRBD2. Germline values: CDR1 MGHRA, CDR2 YSYEKL. This CDR3 comprises 20 residues. J lost 4 bases, V lost 5 bases, and 22 bases had no gene match. The CDR3, as DNA: TGCGCCAGCAGCTCCCGCGGTGGACCTTGGGGGACTAGCGGATCATACGAGCAGTACTTC. It translates to CASSSRGGPWGTSGSYEQYF.

This sequence joins TRBV18 and TRBJ2-7; TRBD2 agrees at 7 bases. V was pared by 0 bases and J by 5 bases, with 7 bases of the junction left unmatched. CDR3 length equals 15 residues. Germline CDR1 and CDR2: KGHSH and LQKENI. The CDR3, as DNA: TGTGCCAGCTCACCACCGCCGGGACTACAAAACGAGCAGTACTTC. This gives the protein CASSPPPGLQNEQYF.

This clonotype was detected many times. This chain uses TRBV12-3 or TRBV12-4 with TRBJ2-2, with D unresolved. V lost 1 base and J 6 bases, leaving 6 bases between the germline ends. This CDR3 contains 13 residues. CDR3 sequence reads: CASSLVGSGELFF. In DNA form, the CDR3 reads TGTGCCAGCAGTTTAGTTGGGTCCGGGGAGCTGTTTTTT.

This clonotype was found a few times. The chain couples TRBV7-9 to TRBJ2-5; perhaps TRBD2 as D (6 bases). The CDR3 spans 16 residues. The V end was cut by 0 bases, the J end by 4 bases, with 15 bases between. Germline lookup yields CDR1 SEHNR and CDR2 FQNEAQ (reference sequence). The CDR3 coding sequence is TGTGCCAGCAGCTTAGCGCGGAGGGCCCCAGGAGAGACCCAGTACTTC. This sequence encodes CASSLARRAPGETQYF.

The chain links TRBV29-1 to TRBJ2-7, with 7 bases aligning to TRBD2. Germline V lookup: CDR1 SQVTM, CDR2 ANQGSEA. CDR3 size: 12 residues. J was trimmed by 7 bases and V by 4 bases; bases with no gene match: 7. The CDR3 region has the DNA TGCAGCGTTGGACATGGGGGGGGAGAGCAGTACTTC. Protein product: CSVGHGGGEQYF.

This chain uses TRBV7-8 with TRBJ1-2, with a possible D match to TRBD1 (6 bases). The germline gives CDR1 SGHVS, CDR2 FQNEAQ. The V gene lost 3 bases and the J gene lost 4 bases, with 12 bases spanning the gap. The length of the CDR3 is 14 residues. CDR3 in amino acids: CASSFEQGTYGYTF. The CDR3 nucleotides are TGTGCCAGCAGCTTTGAACAGGGAACCTATGGCTACACCTTC.

This clonotype occurred once. The chain links TRBV10-2 to TRBJ2-7; D is tentatively TRBD1 or TRBD2 (5 bases each). The V gene lost 0 bases and the J gene lost 7 bases, with 16 bases spanning the gap. The CDR3 spans 15 residues. Germline V gene lookup returns CDR1 WSHSY and CDR2 SAAADI. CDR3 DNA: TGCGCCAGCAGTGAGTCGACAGCGGCCGTTGTAGAGCAGTACTTC. Translation: CASSESTAAVVEQYF.

V and J are TRBV5-1 and TRBJ2-5; 9 positions match TRBD1. Germline CDR1 and CDR2: SGHRS and YFSETQ. CDR3 size: 18 residues. J was trimmed by 3 bases and V by 4 bases; bases with no gene match: 16. CDR3 nucleotide sequence: TGCGCCAGCAGCCCCTACAGGGGGCGTTGGGGTTTAGAAGAGACCCAGTACTTC. It translates to CASSPYRGRWGLEETQYF. Full variable domain (outside the CDR3, taken from reference TRBV5-1 and TRBJ2-5): KAGVTQTPRYLIKTRGQQVTLSCSPISGHRSVSWYQQTPGQGLQFLFEYFSETQRNKGNFPGRFSGRQFSNSRSEMNVSTLELGDSALYLCASSPYRGRWGLEETQYFGPGTRLLVL.

The chain employs TRBV6-2 or TRBV6-3 and TRBJ2-7, with D possibly matching TRBD2 (5 bases). The CDR3 has 15 amino acids. Trimming left V 3 bases short and J 2 bases short, with 14 bases between. CDR1 and CDR2 (germline): MNHEY, SVGEGT. CDR3 nucleotides: TGTGCCAGCAGTTATGGTGGGCTCGGGGCCTACGAGCAGTACTTC. It codes for CASSYGGLGAYEQYF.

This clonotype was counted a few times. The rearrangement links TRBV7-7 to TRBJ2-1; 10 nucleotides match TRBD2. Looked up from germline, CDR1 is SSHAT and CDR2 is FNYEAQ (reference sequence). CDR3 length: 15 residues. V trimming: 2 bases; J trimming: 6 bases; junction bases outside the gene matches: 4. CDR3 sequence: CASSLSSGGSNEQFF. The DNA of the CDR3 is TGTGCCAGCAGCTTATCTAGCGGGGGTAGCAATGAGCAGTTCTTC.

V usage is TRBV20-1 and J usage is TRBJ1-4; tentatively, D is TRBD1 (6 bases). The germline CDR1 and CDR2 sequences are DFQATT and SNEGSKA (reference sequence). This CDR3 has 14 residues. Trimming left V 4 bases short and J 7 bases short, with 16 bases between. The CDR3 DNA sequence: TGCAGTGCTAAACTGTGGGGGCAAGGTGAAAAACTGTTTTTT. Translated: CSAKLWGQGEKLFF.

This clonotype was detected a few times. The gene calls are TRBV5-5 and TRBJ2-7; the match to TRBD1 covers 7 bases. V dropped 0 bases and J dropped 5; count of bases not matched to a gene: 8. This CDR3 has 15 amino acids. Germline CDR1 is SGHKS and CDR2 is YYEKEE (reference sequence). For the CDR3, the DNA is TGTGCCAGCAGCTTGGTGCGGGCCAGGGGGAACGAGCAGTACTTC. It yields the protein CASSLVRARGNEQYF.